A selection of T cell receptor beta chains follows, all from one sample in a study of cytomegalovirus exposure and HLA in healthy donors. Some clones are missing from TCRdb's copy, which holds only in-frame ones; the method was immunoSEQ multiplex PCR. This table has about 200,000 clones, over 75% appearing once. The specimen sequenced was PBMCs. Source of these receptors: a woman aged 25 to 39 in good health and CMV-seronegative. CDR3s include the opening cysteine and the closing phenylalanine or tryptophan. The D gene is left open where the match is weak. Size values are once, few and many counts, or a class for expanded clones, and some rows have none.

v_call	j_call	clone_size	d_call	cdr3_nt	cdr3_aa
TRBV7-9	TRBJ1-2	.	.	TGTGCCAGCAGCTTTTCTGCGGCGGGCCAAGATGGCTACACCTTC	CASSFSAAGQDGYTF
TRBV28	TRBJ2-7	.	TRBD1	TGTGCCAGCAGTTTGGGGACAGGGAACCCCTACGAGCAGTACTTC	CASSLGTGNPYEQYF
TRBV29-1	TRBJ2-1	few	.	TGCAGCGTTGCCAGGGACTCCTACAATGAGCAGTTCTTC	CSVARDSYNEQFF
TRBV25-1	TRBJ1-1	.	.	TGTGCCAGCAGTGAATTGGCTAACACTGAAGCTTTCTTT	CASSELANTEAFF
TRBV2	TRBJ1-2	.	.	TGTGCCAGCATTAGCGAGGGCTATGGCTACACCTTC	CASISEGYGYTF
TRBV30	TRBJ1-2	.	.	TGTGCCGGTAGCCTCCCATATGGCTACCCCTTC	CAGSLPYGYPF
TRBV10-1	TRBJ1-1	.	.	TGCGCCAGCAGTCGGTCAGTTTTCAGGGAAGGGGGTGAAGCTTTCTTT	CASSRSVFREGGEAFF
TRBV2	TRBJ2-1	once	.	TGTGCCAGAGGCCTGGCGGGGAGCCCGAATGAGCAGTTCTTC	CARGLAGSPNEQFF
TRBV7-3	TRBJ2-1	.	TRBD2	TGTGCCAGCAGCTTAATCGGTACTAGCGGGGGGGCCGAGTACAATGAGCAGTTCTTC	CASSLIGTSGGAEYNEQFF
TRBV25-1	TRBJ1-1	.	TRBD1	TGTGCCAGCAGTTTCGGACAGGGGACTGAAGCTTTCTTT	CASSFGQGTEAFF
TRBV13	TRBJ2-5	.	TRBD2	TGTGCCAGCAGCTCGCGACTAGCGGGCCCCCGAGAGACCCAGTACTTC	CASSSRLAGPRETQYF